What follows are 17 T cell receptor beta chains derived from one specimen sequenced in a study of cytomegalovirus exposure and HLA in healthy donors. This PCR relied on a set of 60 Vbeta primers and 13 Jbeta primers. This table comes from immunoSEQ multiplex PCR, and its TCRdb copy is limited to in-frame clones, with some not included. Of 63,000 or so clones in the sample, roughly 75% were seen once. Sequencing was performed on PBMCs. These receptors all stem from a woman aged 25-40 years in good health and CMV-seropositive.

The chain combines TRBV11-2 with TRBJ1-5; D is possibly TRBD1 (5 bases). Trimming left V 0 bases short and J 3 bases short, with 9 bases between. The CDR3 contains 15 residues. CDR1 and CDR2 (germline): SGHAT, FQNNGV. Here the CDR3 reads CASSLDAGYNQPQHF. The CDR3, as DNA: TGTGCCAGCAGCTTAGATGCAGGGTACAATCAGCCCCAGCATTTT.

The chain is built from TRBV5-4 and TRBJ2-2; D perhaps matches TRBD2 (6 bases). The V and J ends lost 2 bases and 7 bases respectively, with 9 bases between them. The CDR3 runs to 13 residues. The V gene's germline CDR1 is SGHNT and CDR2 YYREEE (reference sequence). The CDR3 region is CASSFSRDGELFF. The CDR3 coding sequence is TGTGCCAGCAGCTTCTCGCGGGACGGGGAGCTGTTTTTT. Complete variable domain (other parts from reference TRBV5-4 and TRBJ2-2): ETGVTQSPTHLIKTRGQQVTLRCSSQSGHNTVSWYQQALGQGPQFIFQYYREEENGRGNFPPRFSGLQFPNYSSELNVNALELDDSALYLCASSFSRDGELFFGEGSRLTVL.

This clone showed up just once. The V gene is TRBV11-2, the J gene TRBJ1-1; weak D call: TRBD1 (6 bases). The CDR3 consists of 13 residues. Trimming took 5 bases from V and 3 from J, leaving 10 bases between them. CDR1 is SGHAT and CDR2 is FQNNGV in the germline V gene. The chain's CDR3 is CASSARTDTEAFF. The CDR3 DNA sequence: TGTGCCAGCAGCGCCCGGACAGACACTGAAGCTTTCTTT.

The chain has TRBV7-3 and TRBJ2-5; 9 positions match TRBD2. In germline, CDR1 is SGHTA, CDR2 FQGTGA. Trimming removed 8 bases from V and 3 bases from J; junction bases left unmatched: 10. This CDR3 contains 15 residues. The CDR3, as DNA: TGTGCCAGCGCCCAGACTAGCGGAAGGGAAGAGACCCAGTACTTC. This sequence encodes CASAQTSGREETQYF.

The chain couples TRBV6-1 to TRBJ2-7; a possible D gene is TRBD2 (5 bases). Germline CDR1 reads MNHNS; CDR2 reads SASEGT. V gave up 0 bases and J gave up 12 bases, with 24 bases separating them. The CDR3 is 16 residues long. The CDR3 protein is CASSEALLGSPRDGYF. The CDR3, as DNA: TGTGCCAGCAGTGAAGCGCTTCTCGGGTCTCCTCGGGATGGGTACTTC.

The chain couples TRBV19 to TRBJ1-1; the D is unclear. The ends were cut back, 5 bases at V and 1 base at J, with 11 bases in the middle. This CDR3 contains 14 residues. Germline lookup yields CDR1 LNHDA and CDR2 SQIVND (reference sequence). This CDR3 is CASSLGSSNTEAFF. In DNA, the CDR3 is TGTGCCAGTAGTCTCGGGTCTTCGAACACTGAAGCTTTCTTT.

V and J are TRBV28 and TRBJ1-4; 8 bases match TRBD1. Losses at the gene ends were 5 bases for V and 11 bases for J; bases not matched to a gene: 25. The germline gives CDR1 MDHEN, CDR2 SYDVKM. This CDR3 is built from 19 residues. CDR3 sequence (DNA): TGTGCCAGCAGTACTCCCCTGGGGCAGGGGGCTTACTACGGGGGGAAACTGTTTTTT. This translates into CASSTPLGQGAYYGGKLFF.

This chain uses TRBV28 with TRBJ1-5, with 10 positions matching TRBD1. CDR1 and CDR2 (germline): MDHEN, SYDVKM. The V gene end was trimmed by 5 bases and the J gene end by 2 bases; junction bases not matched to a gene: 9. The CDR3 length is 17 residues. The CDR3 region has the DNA TGTGCCAGCAGTCCCCGACAGGGGGCCGGGGGCAATCAGCCCCAGCATTTT. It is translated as CASSPRQGAGGNQPQHF.

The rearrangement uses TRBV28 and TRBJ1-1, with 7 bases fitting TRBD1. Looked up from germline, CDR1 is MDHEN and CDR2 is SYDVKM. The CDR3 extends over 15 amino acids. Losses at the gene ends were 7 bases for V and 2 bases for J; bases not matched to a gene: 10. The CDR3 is CASTDIRGRNTEAFF. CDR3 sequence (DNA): TGTGCCAGCACCGATATTAGGGGGCGTAACACTGAAGCTTTCTTT.

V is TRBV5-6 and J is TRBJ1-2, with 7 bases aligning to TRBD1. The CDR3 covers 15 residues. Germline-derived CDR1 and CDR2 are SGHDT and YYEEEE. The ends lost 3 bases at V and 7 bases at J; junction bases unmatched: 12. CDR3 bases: TGTGCCAGCAGCTCGACAGGGTACCAGGACCCTGGCTACACCTTC. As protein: CASSSTGYQDPGYTF.

This CDR3 is CASSPSGAYNEQFF. The DNA for the CDR3 is TGTGCCAGCAGCCCTAGCGGAGCCTACAATGAGCAGTTCTTC. The chain combines TRBV7-6 with TRBJ2-1; 7 bases are shared with TRBD2. This CDR3 has 14 residues. Germline lookup yields CDR1 SGHVS and CDR2 FNYEAQ. V shed 5 bases, J shed 2 bases, and the junction held 3 bases outside the gene matches.

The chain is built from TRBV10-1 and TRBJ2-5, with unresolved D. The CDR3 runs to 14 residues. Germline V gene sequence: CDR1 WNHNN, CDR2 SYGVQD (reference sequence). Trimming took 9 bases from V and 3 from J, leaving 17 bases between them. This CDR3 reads CARIPASAKETQYF. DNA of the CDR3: TGCGCCAGAATCCCAGCAAGCGCTAAAGAGACCCAGTACTTC.

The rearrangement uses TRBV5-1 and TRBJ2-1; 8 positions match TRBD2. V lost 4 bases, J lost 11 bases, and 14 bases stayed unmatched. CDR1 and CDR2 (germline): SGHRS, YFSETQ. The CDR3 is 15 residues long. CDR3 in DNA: TGCGCCAGCAGCCCGGGAAATCCGGCGGGAGGCAAGCAGTTCTTC. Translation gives CASSPGNPAGGKQFF.

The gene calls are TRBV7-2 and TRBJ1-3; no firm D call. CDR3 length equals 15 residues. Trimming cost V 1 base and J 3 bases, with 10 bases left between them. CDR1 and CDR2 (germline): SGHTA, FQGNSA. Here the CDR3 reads CASSLDSRLGNTIYF. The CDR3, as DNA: TGTGCCAGCAGCTTAGATAGCAGACTTGGAAACACCATATATTTT.

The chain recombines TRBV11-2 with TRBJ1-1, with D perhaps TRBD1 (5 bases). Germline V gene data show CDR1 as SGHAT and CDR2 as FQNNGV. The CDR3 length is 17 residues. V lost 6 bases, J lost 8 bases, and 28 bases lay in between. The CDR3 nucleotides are TGTGCCAGCAGTCTAAGGGGCCAGGGCGGGGGGTCGGCCGAAGCTTTCTTT. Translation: CASSLRGQGGGSAEAFF.

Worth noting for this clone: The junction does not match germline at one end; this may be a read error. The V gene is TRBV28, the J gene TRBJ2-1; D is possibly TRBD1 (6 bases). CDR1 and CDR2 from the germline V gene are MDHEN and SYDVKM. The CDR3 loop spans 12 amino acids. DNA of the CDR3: TGTGCCAGCAGTTTAGAGTGGGGGCGGGTGATCTTC. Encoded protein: CASSLEWGRVIF.

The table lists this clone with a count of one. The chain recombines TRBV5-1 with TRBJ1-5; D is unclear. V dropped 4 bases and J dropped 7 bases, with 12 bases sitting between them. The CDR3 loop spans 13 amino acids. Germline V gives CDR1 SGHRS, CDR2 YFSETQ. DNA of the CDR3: TGCGCCAGCAGCCGTGGGAGGGAGCAGCCCCAGCATTTT. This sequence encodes CASSRGREQPQHF.